This T cell receptor beta chain was retrieved from a study of graft-versus-host responses after intestinal transplantation. Study information: Grafts that recipients had were multivisceral, liver-intestinal, or isolated intestinal transplants. Anti-thymocyte globulin induction was given to all recipients, followed by tacrolimus and steroids for roughly three years. Study results and limitations: GvH clones appeared in recipient marrow, some first in ileum or blood. Some patients had graft-donor T cell macrochimerism, and their allografts showed high graft-versus-host to host-versus-graft clonal ratios.

CDR3 length: 13 residues. Germline values: CDR1 SGHAT, CDR2 FQNNGV. V was clipped by 5 bases and J by 7 bases, with 11 bases between them. Generated by immunoSEQ multiplex PCR, the TCRdb table keeps only in-frame clones and is missing some. The top ten clones hold roughly 0.24% of a sample with some 120,000 clones, 85% to 95% of them seen once. To note about this clone: Its antigen is still unknown.

Source: unstimulated CD4+ T cells sorted from spleen or lymph node cells, taken before transplant. The clonotype comes from a human donor who was the organ donor for an intestinal transplant. This chain uses TRBV11-2 with TRBJ2-2, with D maybe TRBD2 (6 bases). The CDR3 region is CASSRSAGGELFF. The DNA for the CDR3 is TGTGCCAGCAGCCGATCAGCGGGCGGGGAGCTGTTTTTT.